This T cell receptor beta chain emerged from a study of early T cells in non-severe SARS-CoV-2 infection (dated by TCRdb to the early 2020s). Background on the whole study: Because TCR sequencing was done on bulk RNA from unsorted whole blood, the alpha and beta chains could not be paired. Results the study describes overall, beyond this receptor: VDJdb matching was skewed toward anti-spike CD8 responses and likely underestimated virus-specific expansions, missing private and CD4 specificities.

This clonotype was recorded many times. Its recognized antigen is unknown. Nothing much larger sits one base from this clone, and base qualities are not available. The library was obtained by 5' RACE. The run used a NextSeq 500. Unique molecular identifiers were attached to individual cDNA molecules in the TCR library protocol so that sequencing error and PCR bias could be corrected. Both TCR alpha and beta chains were sequenced, and tight co-correlation was observed between alpha and beta sequence abundances in each sample. From the authors' description of their analysis: Decombinator V4 was used to annotate the V gene, J gene and CDR3 of the TCR sequences. Expanded TCRs were defined as changing significantly between any two time points under a Poisson model with p below 0.0001. Abundances of TCRs were expressed as counts per million after normalisation to the total number of TCRs sequenced in each sample. VDJdb, accessed 1 November 2021, was searched for CMV, EBV and SARS-CoV-2 annotated TCRs, with TCRs annotated for multiple antigens excluded. The public reads were reanalyzed by TCRdb: fastp trimming at Q25, MiXCR alignment, in-frame beta chains only. Each entry is one CDR3 protein sequence, shown with its most common DNA and genes. These V and J calls are TCRdb output, not the study's own analysis. This sample lists more than 40,000 distinct CDR3 sequences; less than 8.5% were detected once. In total, the top ten clones hold around 7.9% of the sample.

The study was a case-control design nested within a healthcare worker cohort in London, UK, with weekly nasopharyngeal swab PCR tests and blood sampling. Healthcare workers were recruited between 23 and 31 March 2020, during the week of the UK lockdown, and were followed weekly for up to about 15 weeks. This TCR derives from an adult who was a healthcare worker with PCR-confirmed SARS-CoV-2 infection or an uninfected control (not recorded which). Sequencing was performed on whole blood.

The CDR3 protein: CASSFTGGFYEQYF. The nucleotide sequence is given as TGTGCCAGCAGTTTTACCGGAGGTTTCTACGAGCAGTACTTC. The chain was built from TRBV28 and TRBJ2-7; a weak D assignment points to TRBD2 (5 bases agree). Including the terminal cysteine and phenylalanine, the CDR3 comprises 14 residues. Only the CDR3 DNA stays, 42 bases, in frame from base 1. The germline V gene yields MDHEN for CDR1 and SYDVKM for CDR2. Trimming at the junction amounts to 3 bases on V and 3 bases on J, and the germline ends lie 12 bases apart.